This T cell receptor (beta chain) is drawn from a study of T cells after yellow fever vaccination. Study context: For low cell numbers, libraries were made with SMART-Seq v4 Ultra Low Input. General study results and limits: Clonotypes appearing in both CD4 and CD8 compartments existed, and their share was small. Researchers report a weaker secondary response that nonetheless peaked faster, day 5 versus 15.

5'RACE template switching produced TCR cDNA carrying a universal primer site and UMIs. MiXCR, run by TCRdb on the 5' RACE reads, gives a single entry per CDR3 protein. The sample carries around 550,000 distinct CDR3 sequences, 15% to 20% recorded once. The V gene lost 5 bases and the J gene lost 0 bases, with 11 bases spanning the gap. Germline CDR1 LNHDA, CDR2 SQIVND (reference sequence). CDR3 length equals 14 residues. A note on this clonotype: The antigen remains unidentified.

The V call is TRBV19, the J call TRBJ2-7; maybe TRBD1 (6 bases). The TCR comes from a man younger than 40 who received the YFV17D yellow fever vaccine. Sample: PBMCs, taken 15 days after the yellow fever booster vaccination. In DNA form, the CDR3 reads TGTGCCAGTAGTTCGGGACACCTCTCCTACGAGCAGTACTTC. Translating gives CASSSGHLSYEQYF.